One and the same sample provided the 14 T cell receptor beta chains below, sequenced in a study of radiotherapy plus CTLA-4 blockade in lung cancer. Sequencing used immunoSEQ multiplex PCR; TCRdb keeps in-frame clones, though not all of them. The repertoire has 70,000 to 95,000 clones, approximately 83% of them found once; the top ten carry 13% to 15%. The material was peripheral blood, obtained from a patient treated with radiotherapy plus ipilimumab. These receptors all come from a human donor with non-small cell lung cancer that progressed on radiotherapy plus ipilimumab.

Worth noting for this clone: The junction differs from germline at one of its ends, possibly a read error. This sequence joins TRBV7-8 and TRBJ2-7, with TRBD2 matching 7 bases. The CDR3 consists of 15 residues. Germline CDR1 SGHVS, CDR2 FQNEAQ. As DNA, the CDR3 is TGTGCCAGCACCTTACACCCTAGCGGCACCTACGAGCAGTACTTC. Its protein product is CASTLHPSGTYEQYF.

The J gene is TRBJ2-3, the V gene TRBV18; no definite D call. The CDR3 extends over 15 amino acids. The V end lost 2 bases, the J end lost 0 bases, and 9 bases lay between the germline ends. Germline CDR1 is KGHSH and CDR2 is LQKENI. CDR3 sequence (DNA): TGTGCCAGCTCACCAACGTTTGCTAGCACAGATACGCAGTATTTT. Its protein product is CASSPTFASTDTQYF.

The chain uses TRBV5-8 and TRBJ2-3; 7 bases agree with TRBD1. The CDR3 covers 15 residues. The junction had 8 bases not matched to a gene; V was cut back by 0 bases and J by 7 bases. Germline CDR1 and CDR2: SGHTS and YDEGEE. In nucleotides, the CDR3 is TGTGCCAGCAGCTTGGGTGGTTGGACAGGAAATACGCAGTATTTT. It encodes CASSLGGWTGNTQYF.

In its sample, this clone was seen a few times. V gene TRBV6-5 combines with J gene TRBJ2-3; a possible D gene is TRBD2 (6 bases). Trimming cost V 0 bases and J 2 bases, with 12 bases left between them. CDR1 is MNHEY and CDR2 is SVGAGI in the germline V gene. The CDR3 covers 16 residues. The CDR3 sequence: CASSYSTAGITDTQYF. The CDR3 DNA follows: TGTGCCAGCAGTTACTCGACTGCGGGGATCACAGATACGCAGTATTTT.

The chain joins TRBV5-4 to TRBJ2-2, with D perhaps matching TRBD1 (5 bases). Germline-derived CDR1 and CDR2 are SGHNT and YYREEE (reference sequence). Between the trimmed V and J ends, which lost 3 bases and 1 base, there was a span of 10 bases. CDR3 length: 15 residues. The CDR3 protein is CASSSVQVNTGELFF. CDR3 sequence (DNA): TGTGCCAGCAGCTCGGTACAGGTGAACACCGGGGAGCTGTTTTTT.

CDR3 sequence (DNA): TGTGCCAGTAGTATAGAATTCCAGGGAAGGCACCCTGAAGCTTTCTTT. Encoded protein: CASSIEFQGRHPEAFF. The chain recombines TRBV19 with TRBJ1-1; a possible D gene is TRBD1 (5 bases). The V end was cut by 0 bases, the J end by 6 bases, with 17 bases between. From germline, CDR1 is LNHDA and CDR2 SQIVND (reference sequence). The CDR3 totals 16 residues.

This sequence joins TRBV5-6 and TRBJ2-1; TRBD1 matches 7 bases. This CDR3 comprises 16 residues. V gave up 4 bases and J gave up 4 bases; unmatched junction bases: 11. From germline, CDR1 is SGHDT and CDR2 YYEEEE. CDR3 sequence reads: CASSPLRQGHYNEQFF. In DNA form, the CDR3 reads TGTGCCAGCAGCCCTTTACGACAGGGACATTACAATGAGCAGTTCTTC. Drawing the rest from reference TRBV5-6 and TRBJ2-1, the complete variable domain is DAGVTQSPTHLIKTRGQQVTLRCSPKSGHDTVSWYQQALGQGPQFIFQYYEEEERQRGNFPDRFSGHQFPNYSSELNVNALLLGDSALYLCASSPLRQGHYNEQFFGPGTRLTVL.

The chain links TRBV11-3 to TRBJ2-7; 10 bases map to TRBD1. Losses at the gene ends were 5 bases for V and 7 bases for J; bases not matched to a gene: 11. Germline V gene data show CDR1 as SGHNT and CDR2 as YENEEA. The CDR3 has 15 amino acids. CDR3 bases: TGTGCCAGCAGCCGGGGGACAGGGGACTGGGGAGAGCAGTACTTC. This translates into CASSRGTGDWGEQYF.

The CDR3 here is CASSLAVGRHGYTF. The CDR3 DNA is TGTGCCAGCAGCTTGGCCGTGGGGAGGCATGGCTACACCTTC. V and J are TRBV5-4 and TRBJ1-2; D gene unclear. CDR1 and CDR2 from the germline V gene are SGHNT and YYREEE (reference sequence). Between the trimmed V and J ends, which lost 0 bases and 6 bases, there was a span of 12 bases. The CDR3 is 14 residues long.

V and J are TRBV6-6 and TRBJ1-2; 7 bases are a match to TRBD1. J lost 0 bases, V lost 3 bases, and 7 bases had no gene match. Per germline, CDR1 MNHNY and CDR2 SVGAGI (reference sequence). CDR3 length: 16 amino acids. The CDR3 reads CASSYPRTGANYGYTF. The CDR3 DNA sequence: TGTGCCAGCAGTTATCCCCGTACAGGGGCTAACTATGGCTACACCTTC.

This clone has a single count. CDR3 region: CASSEGGEQYF. The CDR3 DNA follows: TGTGCCAGCAGTGAAGGGGGGGAGCAGTACTTC. V and J are TRBV2 and TRBJ2-7; perhaps D is TRBD1 or TRBD2 (5 bases each). Trimming took 1 base from V and 7 from J, leaving 5 bases between them. This CDR3 contains 11 residues. Germline lookup yields CDR1 SNHLY and CDR2 FYNNEI. The variable domain in full, with the rest retrieved from reference TRBV2 and TRBJ2-7, is EPEVTQTPSHQVTQMGQEVILRCVPISNHLYFYWYRQILGQKVEFLVSFYNNEISEKSEIFDDQFSVERPDGSNFTLKIRSTKLEDSAMYFCASSEGGEQYFGPGTRLTVT.

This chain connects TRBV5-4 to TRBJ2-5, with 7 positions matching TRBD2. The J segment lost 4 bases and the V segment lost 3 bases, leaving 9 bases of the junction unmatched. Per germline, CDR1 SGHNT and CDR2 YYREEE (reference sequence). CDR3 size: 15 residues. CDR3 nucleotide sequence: TGTGCCAGCAGCTCCACGACGACTAGCAGAGAGACCCAGTACTTC. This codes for CASSSTTTSRETQYF.

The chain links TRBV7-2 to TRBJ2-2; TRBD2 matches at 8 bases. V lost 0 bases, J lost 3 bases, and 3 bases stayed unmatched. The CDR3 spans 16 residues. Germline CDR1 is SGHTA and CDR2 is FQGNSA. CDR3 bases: TGTGCCAGCAGCTTAGCGTCACTAGCGGACACCGGGGAGCTGTTTTTT. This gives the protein CASSLASLADTGELFF.

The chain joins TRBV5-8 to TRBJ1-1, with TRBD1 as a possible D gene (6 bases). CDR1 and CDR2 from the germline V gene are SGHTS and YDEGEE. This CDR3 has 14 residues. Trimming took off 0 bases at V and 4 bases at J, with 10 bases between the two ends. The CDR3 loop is CASSLAQGFTEAFF. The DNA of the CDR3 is TGTGCCAGCAGCTTGGCGCAGGGGTTCACTGAAGCTTTCTTT. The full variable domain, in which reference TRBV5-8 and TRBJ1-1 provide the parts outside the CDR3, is EAGVTQSPTHLIKTRGQQATLRCSPISGHTSVYWYQQALGLGLQFLLWYDEGEERNRGNFPPRFSGRQFPNYSSELNVNALELEDSALYLCASSLAQGFTEAFFGQGTRLTVV.